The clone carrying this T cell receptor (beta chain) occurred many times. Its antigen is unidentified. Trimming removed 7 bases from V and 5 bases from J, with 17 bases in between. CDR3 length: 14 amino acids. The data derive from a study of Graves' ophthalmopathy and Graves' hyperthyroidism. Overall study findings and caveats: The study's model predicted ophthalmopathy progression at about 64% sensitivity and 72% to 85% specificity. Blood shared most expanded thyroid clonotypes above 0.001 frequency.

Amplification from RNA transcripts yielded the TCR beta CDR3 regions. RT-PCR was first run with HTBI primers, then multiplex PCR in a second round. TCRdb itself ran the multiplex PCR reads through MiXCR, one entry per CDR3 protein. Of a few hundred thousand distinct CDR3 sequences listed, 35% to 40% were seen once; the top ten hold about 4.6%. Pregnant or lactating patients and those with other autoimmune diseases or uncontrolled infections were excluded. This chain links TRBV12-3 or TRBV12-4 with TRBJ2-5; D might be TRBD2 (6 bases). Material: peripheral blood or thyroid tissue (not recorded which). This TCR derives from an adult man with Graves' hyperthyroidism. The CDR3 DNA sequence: TGTGCCAGCACCCAATCTGGGGGGTTGGAGACCCAGTACTTC. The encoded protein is CASTQSGGLETQYF.